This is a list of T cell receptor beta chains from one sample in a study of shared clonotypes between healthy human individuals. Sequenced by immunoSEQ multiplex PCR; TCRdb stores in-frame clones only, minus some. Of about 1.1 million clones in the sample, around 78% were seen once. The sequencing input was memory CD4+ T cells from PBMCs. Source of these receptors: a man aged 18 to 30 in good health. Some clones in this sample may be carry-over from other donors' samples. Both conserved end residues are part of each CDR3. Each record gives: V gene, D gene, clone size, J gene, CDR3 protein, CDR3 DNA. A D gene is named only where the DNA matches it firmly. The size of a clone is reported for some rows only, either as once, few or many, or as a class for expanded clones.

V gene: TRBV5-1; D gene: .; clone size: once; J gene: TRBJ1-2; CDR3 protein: CASSLEGGNGYTF; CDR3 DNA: TGCGCCAGCAGCTTGGAAGGGGGGAATGGCTACACCTTC
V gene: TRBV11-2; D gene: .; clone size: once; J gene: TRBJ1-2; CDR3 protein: CASSLDGYYGYTF; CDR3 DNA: TGTGCCAGCAGCTTAGATGGATACTATGGCTACACCTTC
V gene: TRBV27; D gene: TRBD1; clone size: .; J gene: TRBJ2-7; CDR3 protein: CASSSQHPDRGSSYEQYF; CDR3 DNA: TGTGCCAGCAGTTCCCAGCACCCGGACAGGGGATCATCCTACGAGCAGTACTTC
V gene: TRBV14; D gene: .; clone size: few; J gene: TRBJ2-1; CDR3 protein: CASSQVTTMWDLNYNEQFF; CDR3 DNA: TGTGCCAGCAGCCAAGTAACCACCATGTGGGATCTAAATTACAATGAGCAGTTCTTC
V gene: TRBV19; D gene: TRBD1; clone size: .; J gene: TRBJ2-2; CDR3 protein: CASSSGQGGTGELFF; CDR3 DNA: TGTGCCAGTAGTAGTGGACAGGGAGGAACCGGGGAGCTGTTTTTT
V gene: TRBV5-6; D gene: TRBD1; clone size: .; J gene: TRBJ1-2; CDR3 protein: CASSSGQGLGHTF; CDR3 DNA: TGTGCCAGCAGCTCGGGACAGGGGCTTGGGCACACCTTC
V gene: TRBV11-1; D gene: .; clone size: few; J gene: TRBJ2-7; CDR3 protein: CASSVSAVLGYEQYF; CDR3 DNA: TGTGCCAGCAGCGTATCAGCGGTTTTAGGCTACGAGCAGTACTTC
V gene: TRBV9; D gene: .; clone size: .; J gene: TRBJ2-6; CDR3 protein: CASSVAGSGANVLTF; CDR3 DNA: TGTGCCAGCAGCGTAGCCGGGAGCGGGGCCAACGTCCTGACTTTC
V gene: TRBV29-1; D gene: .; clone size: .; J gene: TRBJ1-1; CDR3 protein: CTSVLRREDTEAFF; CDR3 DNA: TGCACCAGCGTTCTTAGGAGGGAGGACACTGAAGCTTTCTTT
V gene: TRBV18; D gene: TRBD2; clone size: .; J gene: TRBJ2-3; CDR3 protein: CASSPQQAGDGGTQYF; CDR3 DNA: TGTGCCAGCTCACCACAGCAAGCGGGAGACGGGGGTACGCAGTATTTT
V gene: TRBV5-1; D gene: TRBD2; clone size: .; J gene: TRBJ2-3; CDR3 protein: CASSFGTSGEDTQYF; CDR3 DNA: TGCGCCAGCAGCTTCGGGACTAGCGGAGAAGATACGCAGTATTTT
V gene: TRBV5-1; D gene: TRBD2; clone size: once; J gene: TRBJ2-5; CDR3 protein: CASSLGASGSYEETQYF; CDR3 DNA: TGCGCCAGCAGCTTGGGGGCTAGCGGGAGTTATGAAGAGACCCAGTACTTC
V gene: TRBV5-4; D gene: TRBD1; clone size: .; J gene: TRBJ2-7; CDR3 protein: CASSLRGTDAYEQYF; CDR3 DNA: TGTGCCAGCAGCTTGAGGGGGACAGATGCCTACGAGCAGTACTTC
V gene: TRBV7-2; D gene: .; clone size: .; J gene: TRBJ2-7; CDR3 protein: CASSLLPGLISEQYF; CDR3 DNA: TGTGCCAGCAGCTTACTTCCAGGACTCATCTCCGAGCAGTACTTC
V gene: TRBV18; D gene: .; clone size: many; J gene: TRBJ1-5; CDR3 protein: CASSPPGGEDQPQHF; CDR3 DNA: TGTGCCAGCTCACCGCCCGGGGGGGAGGATCAGCCCCAGCATTTT
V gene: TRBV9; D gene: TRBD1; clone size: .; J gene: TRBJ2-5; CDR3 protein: CASSVTDRGETQYF; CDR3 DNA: TGTGCCAGCAGCGTTACGGACAGGGGAGAGACCCAGTACTTC
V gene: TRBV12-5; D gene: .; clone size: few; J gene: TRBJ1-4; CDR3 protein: CASGSLDSHNEKLFF; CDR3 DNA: TGTGCTAGTGGTTCCCTCGACAGTCATAATGAAAAACTGTTTTTT
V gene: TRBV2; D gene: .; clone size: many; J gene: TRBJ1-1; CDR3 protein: CASTEATEAFF; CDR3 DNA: TGTGCCAGCACAGAGGCTACTGAAGCTTTCTTT
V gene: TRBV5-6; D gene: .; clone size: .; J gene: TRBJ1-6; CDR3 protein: CASSLTGFNSPLHF; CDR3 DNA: TGTGCCAGCAGCTTGACAGGGTTCAATTCACCCCTCCACTTT
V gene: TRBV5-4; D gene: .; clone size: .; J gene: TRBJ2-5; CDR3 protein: CASSFWEQETQYF; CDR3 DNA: TGTGCCAGCAGCTTTTGGGAGCAAGAGACCCAGTACTTC
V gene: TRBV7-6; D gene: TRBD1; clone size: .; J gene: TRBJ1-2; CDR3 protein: CASSLGQGGYGYTF; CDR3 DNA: TGTGCCAGCAGCTTAGGACAGGGAGGCTATGGCTACACCTTC
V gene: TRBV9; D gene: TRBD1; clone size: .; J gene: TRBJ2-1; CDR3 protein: CASSVEQGLGGEQFF; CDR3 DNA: TGTGCCAGCAGCGTAGAACAGGGGCTTGGAGGTGAGCAGTTCTTC
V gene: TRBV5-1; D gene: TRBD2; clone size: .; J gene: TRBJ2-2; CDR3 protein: CASRPGTMQTGELFF; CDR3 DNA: TGCGCCAGCAGACCCGGGACTATGCAGACCGGGGAGCTGTTTTTT
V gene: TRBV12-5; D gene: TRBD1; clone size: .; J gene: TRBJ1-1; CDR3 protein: CASGLSGQGAHWNTEAFF; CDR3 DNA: TGTGCTAGTGGTTTGAGTGGGCAGGGGGCCCACTGGAACACTGAAGCTTTCTTT
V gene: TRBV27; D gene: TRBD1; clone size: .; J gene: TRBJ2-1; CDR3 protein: CASTTGTGINEQFF; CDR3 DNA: TGTGCCAGCACCACCGGGACAGGGATCAATGAGCAGTTCTTC
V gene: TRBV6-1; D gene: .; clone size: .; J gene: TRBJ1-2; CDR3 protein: CASMKFRDGYTF; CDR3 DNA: TGTGCCAGCATGAAGTTTCGGGATGGCTACACCTTC
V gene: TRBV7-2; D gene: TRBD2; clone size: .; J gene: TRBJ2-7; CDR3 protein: CASSFLAAEPYEQYF; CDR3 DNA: TGTGCCAGCAGCTTTCTAGCGGCGGAACCCTACGAGCAGTACTTC
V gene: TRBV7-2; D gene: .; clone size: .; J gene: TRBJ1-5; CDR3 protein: CASSLGWDQPQHF; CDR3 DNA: TGTGCCAGCAGCTTAGGATGGGATCAGCCCCAGCATTTT
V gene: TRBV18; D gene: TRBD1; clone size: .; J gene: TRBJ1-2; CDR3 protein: CASSPEGTAYGYTF; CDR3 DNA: TGTGCCAGCTCACCTGAGGGGACAGCCTATGGCTACACCTTC
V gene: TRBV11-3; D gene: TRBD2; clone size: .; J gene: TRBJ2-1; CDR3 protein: CASSLGSVGRANEQFF; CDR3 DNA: TGTGCCAGCAGCTTAGGCTCCGTCGGGAGGGCTAATGAGCAGTTCTTC
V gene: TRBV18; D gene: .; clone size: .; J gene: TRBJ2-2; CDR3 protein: CASSPPEHRATGELFF; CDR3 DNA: TGTGCCAGCTCACCACCGGAGCACAGGGCCACCGGGGAGCTGTTTTTT
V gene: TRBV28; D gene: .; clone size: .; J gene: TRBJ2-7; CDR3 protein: CASQGRPVDEQYF; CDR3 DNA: TGTGCCAGCCAGGGACGCCCCGTCGACGAGCAGTACTTC
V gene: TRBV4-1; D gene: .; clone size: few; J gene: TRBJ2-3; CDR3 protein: CASSQGTGFGGTDTQYF; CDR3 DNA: TGCGCCAGCAGCCAAGGTACAGGGTTTGGTGGCACAGATACGCAGTATTTT
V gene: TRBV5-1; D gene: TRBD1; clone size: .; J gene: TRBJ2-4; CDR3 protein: CASSSAPGQADLAKNIQYF; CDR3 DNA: TGCGCCAGCAGCTCGGCCCCTGGACAGGCGGACTTAGCCAAAAACATTCAGTACTTC
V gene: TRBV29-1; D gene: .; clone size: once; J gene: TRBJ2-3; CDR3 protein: CSVVFPGRSTDTQYF; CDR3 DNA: TGCAGCGTTGTCTTTCCGGGCCGGAGCACAGATACGCAGTATTTT